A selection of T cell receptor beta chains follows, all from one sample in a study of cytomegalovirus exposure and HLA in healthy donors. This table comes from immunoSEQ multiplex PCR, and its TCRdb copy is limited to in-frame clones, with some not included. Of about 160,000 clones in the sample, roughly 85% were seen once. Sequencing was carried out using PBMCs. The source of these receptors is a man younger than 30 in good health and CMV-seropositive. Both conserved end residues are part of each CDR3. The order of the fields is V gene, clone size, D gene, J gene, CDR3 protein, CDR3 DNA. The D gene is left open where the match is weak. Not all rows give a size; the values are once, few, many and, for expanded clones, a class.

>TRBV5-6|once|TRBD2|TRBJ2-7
CASSLVPSGGAGEQYF
TGTGCCAGCAGCTTGGTGCCTAGCGGGGGGGCCGGGGAGCAGTACTTC
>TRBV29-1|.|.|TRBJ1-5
CSVAGINQPQHF
TGCAGCGTTGCGGGAATTAATCAGCCCCAGCATTTT
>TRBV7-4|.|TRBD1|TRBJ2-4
CASSIGQGDKNIQYF
TGTGCCAGCAGCATAGGACAGGGTGACAAAAACATTCAGTACTTC
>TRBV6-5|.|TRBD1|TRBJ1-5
CASRGGQNNQPQHF
TGTGCCAGCAGGGGGGGACAGAACAATCAGCCCCAGCATTTT
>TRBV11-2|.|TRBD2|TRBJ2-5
CASSLWTSGEETQYF
TGTGCCAGCAGCTTATGGACTAGCGGGGAGGAGACCCAGTACTTC
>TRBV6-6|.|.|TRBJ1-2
CASTQANRNYGYTF
TGTGCCAGCACCCAGGCCAACAGAAACTATGGCTACACCTTC
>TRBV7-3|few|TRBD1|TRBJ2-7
CASSLTGQDYEQYF
TGTGCCAGCAGCTTAACAGGACAGGATTACGAGCAGTACTTC
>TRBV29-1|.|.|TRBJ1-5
CSVRGGSNQPQHF
TGCAGCGTCCGGGGGGGTAGCAATCAGCCCCAGCATTTT
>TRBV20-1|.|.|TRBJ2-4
CSALPGNIQYF
TGCAGTGCCCTCCCGGGAAACATTCAGTACTTC
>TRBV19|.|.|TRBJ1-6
CASSRPSPGVGELGSPLHF
TGTGCCAGTAGTAGACCTTCGCCCGGGGTTGGGGAATTAGGCTCACCCCTCCACTTT
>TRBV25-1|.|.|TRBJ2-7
CASSNTGSYEQYF
TGTGCCAGCAGCAATACAGGTTCCTACGAGCAGTACTTC
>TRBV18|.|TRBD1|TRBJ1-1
CASSPGTGFEAFF
TGTGCCAGCTCACCCGGGACAGGATTTGAAGCTTTCTTT
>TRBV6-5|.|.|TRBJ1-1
CASRQGLALNTETFF
TGTGCCAGCAGACAGGGTTTGGCATTGAACACTGAAACTTTCTTT